Presented here are 22 T cell receptor beta chains from one specimen sequenced in a study of blood T cell repertoires in COVID-19. Profiling relied on immunoSEQ multiplex PCR, and the TCRdb table lists in-frame clones only, not all of them. The sample lists 310,000 or so clones; 87% were seen once. Sequencing was done on a sample of PBMCs or T cells enriched from blood (not recorded which). The receptors here all came from a woman aged 18-30 years who had recovered from COVID-19.

The chain carries TRBV28 and TRBJ2-7; 7 bases fit TRBD1. From germline, CDR1 is MDHEN and CDR2 SYDVKM. The CDR3 runs to 15 residues. With V trimmed by 3 bases and J by 2 bases, 7 bases remained unmatched. As DNA, the CDR3 is TGTGCCAGCAGTTTCACGGGACAGAAGGCCTACGAGCAGTACTTC. Its translation is CASSFTGQKAYEQYF.

This clone was recorded only once. The gene calls are TRBV30 and TRBJ2-7; the D gene is possibly TRBD2 (6 bases). The V end was cut by 1 base, the J end by 6 bases, with 22 bases between. Germline V gives CDR1 GTSNPN, CDR2 SVGIG (reference sequence). This CDR3 contains 16 residues. The CDR3 DNA sequence: TGTGCCTGGAGTGCGCCAACTTTCGGGAGATGGGTCGAGCAGTACTTC. Protein product: CAWSAPTFGRWVEQYF.

This clone occurred once. The V and J genes are TRBV7-2 and TRBJ2-5; D gene ambiguous. The CDR3 runs to 14 residues. Looked up from germline, CDR1 is SGHTA and CDR2 is FQGNSA. Deletions cut 3 bases from V and 1 base from J, with 9 bases between. CDR3 protein: CASSFFSVQETQYF. The CDR3 nucleotides read TGTGCCAGCAGCTTCTTTTCCGTCCAAGAGACCCAGTACTTC.

This rearrangement joins TRBV5-3 to TRBJ1-2; TRBD1 is a possible D gene (5 bases). TRBV5-3 is flagged as an ORF with uncertain function. CDR3 length equals 12 residues. Trimming pared 4 bases from V and 8 bases from J, leaving 12 bases between. CDR3 sequence (DNA): TGTGCCAGAAGCAGGGGTCGAAGAGGCTACACCTTC. Translation gives CARSRGRRGYTF.

This clone came up a few times. V usage is TRBV7-3 and J usage is TRBJ1-2; TRBD1 aligns across 9 bases. CDR3 length: 15 residues. Germline V CDR1 and CDR2: SGHTA, FQGTGA. V was clipped by 5 bases and J by 0 bases; unmatched bases: 4. CDR3 bases: TGTGCCAGCAGCATGACAGGGGGATCTAACTATGGCTACACCTTC. This encodes CASSMTGGSNYGYTF.

V gene TRBV10-3 combines with J gene TRBJ2-1, with 11 bases aligning to TRBD2. The CDR3 extends over 15 amino acids. J lost 3 bases, V lost 8 bases, and 6 bases had no gene match. Per the germline V gene, CDR1 is ENHRY and CDR2 is SYGVKD. The CDR3: CAIGATSGDYNEQFF. The CDR3, as DNA: TGTGCCATCGGCGCGACTAGCGGGGACTACAATGAGCAGTTCTTC.

The gene calls are TRBV7-2 and TRBJ1-6; 8 bases line up with TRBD1. Unmatched junction bases numbered 6, after V lost 2 bases and J lost 0 bases. The CDR3 runs 18 residues. Per germline, CDR1 SGHTA and CDR2 FQGNSA. The DNA of the CDR3 is TGTGCCAGCAGCTTAAGGACAGGGCTCAGCTCCTATAATTCACCCCTCCACTTT. Translating gives CASSLRTGLSSYNSPLHF.

The count of this clone is one. The chain carries TRBV4-3 and TRBJ2-7; 12 nucleotides align to TRBD2. V shed 2 bases, J shed 4 bases, and the junction held 3 bases outside the gene matches. This CDR3 spans 15 amino acids. Germline V CDR1 and CDR2: LGHNA, YSLEER. The CDR3 sequence is CASSQQGLAGYEQYF. The CDR3 DNA reads TGCGCCAGCAGCCAACAAGGACTAGCGGGGTACGAGCAGTACTTC.

V gene TRBV7-8 combines with J gene TRBJ1-5; no definite D call. Trimming removed 3 bases from V and 5 bases from J, with 11 bases in between. Germline V gives CDR1 SGHVS, CDR2 FQNEAQ. The CDR3 is 14 amino acids. The CDR3 region has the DNA TGTGCCAGCAGCTTTCTTCGAGGCGATCAGCCCCAGCATTTT. It translates to CASSFLRGDQPQHF.

The chain recombines TRBV7-2 with TRBJ2-5; possibly TRBD1 for D (6 bases). This CDR3 is 15 amino acids long. Germline V CDR1 and CDR2: SGHTA, FQGNSA. V was pared by 0 bases and J by 7 bases, with 15 bases between. CDR3 bases: TGTGCCAGCAGCTTAGCAGGGCCTAAAGGGGGGACCCAGTACTTC. It codes for CASSLAGPKGGTQYF.

The chain carries TRBV5-4 and TRBJ2-1; 12 positions match TRBD2. V dropped 2 bases and J dropped 8; count of bases not matched to a gene: 8. The CDR3 spans 16 residues. Germline V CDR1 and CDR2: SGHNT, YYREEE (reference sequence). Written as DNA, the CDR3 is TGTGCCAGCAGCTTCTGGACTAGCGGGATTTCCGATGAGCAGTTCTTC. Protein sequence: CASSFWTSGISDEQFF.

The sample holds one count of this clone. The rearrangement links TRBV7-2 to TRBJ2-5; D remains unclear. Per germline, CDR1 SGHTA and CDR2 FQGNSA. V dropped 5 bases and J dropped 2 bases, with 9 bases sitting between them. The CDR3 consists of 13 residues. The CDR3 coding sequence is TGTGCCAGCAGCCCAAGCTTTCAAGAGACCCAGTACTTC. Its translation is CASSPSFQETQYF.

The V call is TRBV10-3, the J call TRBJ1-5; no reliable D call. Germline V CDR1 and CDR2: ENHRY, SYGVKD. CDR3 length: 13 amino acids. V lost 0 bases and J 4 bases, leaving 4 bases between the germline ends. The DNA of the CDR3 is TGTGCCATCAGTGAGTCAGAGAATCAGCCCCAGCATTTT. Protein sequence: CAISESENQPQHF.

The rearrangement joins TRBV9 to TRBJ2-6; TRBD1 agrees at 9 bases. Germline trimming cut 3 bases from V and 0 bases from J; bases unmatched to any gene: 7. CDR3 length: 18 residues. Germline CDR1 reads SGDLS; CDR2 reads YYNGEE. CDR3 DNA sequence: TGTGCCAGCAGCGGCACAGGGGGCGGTTTCTCTGGGGCCAACGTCCTGACTTTC. This translates into CASSGTGGGFSGANVLTF.

The chain carries TRBV19 and TRBJ2-2, with D perhaps TRBD1 (8 bases). Germline assignment: CDR1 LNHDA and CDR2 SQIVND (reference sequence). This CDR3 region has 16 residues. V was trimmed by 5 bases and J by 4 bases, leaving 17 bases between them. The CDR3 bases are TGTGCCAGTAGTTACAGGGGGGGAGGCCCCACCGGGGAGCTGTTTTTT. This encodes CASSYRGGGPTGELFF.

The rearrangement joins TRBV4-3 to TRBJ2-5; 12 bases fit TRBD2. Looked up from germline, CDR1 is LGHNA and CDR2 is YSLEER. This CDR3 has 17 amino acids. Trimming took 3 bases from V and 5 from J; bases not matched to a gene: 10. CDR3 in DNA: TGCGCCAGCAGCCAGGGGGCGCTAGCGGGAGGGTATGAGACCCAGTACTTC. Protein product: CASSQGALAGGYETQYF.

The rearrangement links TRBV5-5 to TRBJ1-2; 10 bases agree with TRBD1. V was pared by 0 bases and J by 7 bases, with 6 bases of the junction left unmatched. Germline V CDR1 and CDR2: SGHKS, YYEKEE (reference sequence). The CDR3 totals 15 residues. For the CDR3, the DNA is TGTGCCAGCAGCTTGGACTGGGACAGGGGACGTGGCTACACCTTC. Residues: CASSLDWDRGRGYTF.

Remarks on this clone: At one end, the junction sequence differs from germline, possibly due to a read error. The J gene is TRBJ2-1, the V gene TRBV19; 12 bases are a match to TRBD2. Per the germline V gene, CDR1 is LNHDA and CDR2 is SQIVND (reference sequence). The CDR3 is made up of 17 amino acids. CDR3 protein: CASSIASSGGAFSKQFF. CDR3 nucleotide sequence: TGTGCCAGTAGCATAGCCTCTAGCGGGGGGGCCTTTTCAAAGCAGTTCTTC.

This chain links TRBV7-6 with TRBJ2-7; 7 bases agree with TRBD1. The CDR3 consists of 15 residues. Trimming removed 2 bases from V and 1 base from J; junction bases left unmatched: 5. Germline V gives CDR1 SGHVS, CDR2 FNYEAQ. CDR3 in DNA: TGTGCCAGCAGCTTATGGGTGACAGGGTCCTACGAGCAGTACTTC. Translation gives CASSLWVTGSYEQYF.

This chain connects TRBV7-8 to TRBJ1-2; TRBD1 might be the D (6 bases). Between the trimmed V and J ends, which lost 5 bases and 5 bases, there was a span of 12 bases. Germline-derived CDR1 and CDR2 are SGHVS and FQNEAQ. The CDR3 contains 13 residues. The CDR3 is CASSLGQIYGYTF. The CDR3 DNA sequence: TGTGCCAGCAGCCTCGGACAGATTTATGGCTACACCTTC.

The chain carries TRBV11-2 and TRBJ2-7, with 9 bases matching TRBD2. The ends lost 0 bases at V and 4 bases at J; junction bases unmatched: 4. The germline CDR1 and CDR2 sequences are SGHAT and FQNNGV. The CDR3 covers 15 residues. DNA for the CDR3: TGTGCCAGCAGCTTAGATTTGGGACTAGCTTACGAGCAGTACTTC. Its translation: CASSLDLGLAYEQYF.

This chain joins TRBV24-1 and TRBJ2-5; weak D call: TRBD1 (5 bases). V shed 4 bases and J shed 3 bases, with 14 bases lying between them. The CDR3 loop spans 15 amino acids. Per germline, CDR1 KGHDR and CDR2 SFDVKD. The CDR3 DNA reads as TGTGCCACCAGTGACCCAGGCAGGGCCGAAGAGACCCAGTACTTC. Its translation is CATSDPGRAEETQYF.